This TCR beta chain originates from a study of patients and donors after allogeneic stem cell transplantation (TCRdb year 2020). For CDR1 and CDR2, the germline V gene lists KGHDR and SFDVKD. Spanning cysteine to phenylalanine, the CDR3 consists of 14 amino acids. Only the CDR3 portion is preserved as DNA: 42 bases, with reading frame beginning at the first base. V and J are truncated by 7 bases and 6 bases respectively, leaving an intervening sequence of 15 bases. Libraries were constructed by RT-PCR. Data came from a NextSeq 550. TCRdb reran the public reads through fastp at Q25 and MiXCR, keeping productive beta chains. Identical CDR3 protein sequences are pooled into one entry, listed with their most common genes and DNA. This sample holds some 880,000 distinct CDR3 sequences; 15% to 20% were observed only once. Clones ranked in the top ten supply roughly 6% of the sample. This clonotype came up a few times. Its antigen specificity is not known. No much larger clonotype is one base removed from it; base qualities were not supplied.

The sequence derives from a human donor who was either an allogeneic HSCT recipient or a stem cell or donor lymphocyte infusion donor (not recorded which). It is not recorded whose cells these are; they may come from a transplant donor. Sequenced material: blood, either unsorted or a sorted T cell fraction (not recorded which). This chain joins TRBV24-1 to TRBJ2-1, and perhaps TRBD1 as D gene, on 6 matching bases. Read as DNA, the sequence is TGTGCCACCAGCGGGATCCGGGACACCAATGAGCAGTTCTTC. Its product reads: CATSGIRDTNEQFF.